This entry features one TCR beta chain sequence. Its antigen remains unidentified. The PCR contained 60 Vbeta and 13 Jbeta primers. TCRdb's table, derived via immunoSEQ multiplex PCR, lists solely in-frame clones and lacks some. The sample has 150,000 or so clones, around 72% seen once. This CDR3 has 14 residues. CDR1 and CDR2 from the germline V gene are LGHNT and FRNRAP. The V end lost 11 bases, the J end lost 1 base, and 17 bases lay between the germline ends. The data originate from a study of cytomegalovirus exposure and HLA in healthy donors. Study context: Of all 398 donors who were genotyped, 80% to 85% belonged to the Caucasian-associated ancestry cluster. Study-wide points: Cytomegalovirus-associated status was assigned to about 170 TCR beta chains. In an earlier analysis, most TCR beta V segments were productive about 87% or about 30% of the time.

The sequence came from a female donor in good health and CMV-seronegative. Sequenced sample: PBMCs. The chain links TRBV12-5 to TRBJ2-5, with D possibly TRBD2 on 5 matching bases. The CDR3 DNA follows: TGTGCTTCCCGCCTGTCGGGAAGCCAAGAGACCCAGTACTTC. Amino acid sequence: CASRLSGSQETQYF.